This T cell receptor beta chain was sequenced in a study of OX40 agonist ivuxolimab in advanced cancers. Study in general: Patients received the agonistic anti-OX40 (CD134) antibody ivuxolimab. Three patients, one with hepatocellular carcinoma and two with cutaneous melanoma, achieved partial responses.

Profiled with immunoSEQ multiplex PCR; TCRdb holds only in-frame clones, not every one. This table has fewer than 70,000 clones, around 83% appearing once. A single count supports this clone. Its antigen is still unknown. Anyone with autoimmune disease history or systemic immunosuppression was excluded. General observations from the study: In general, CD8+ T cells held more expanded clones than CD4+ did, on average.

This TCR came from an adult with an advanced solid tumor such as melanoma, head and neck, liver or kidney cancer. The sequences come from CD4+ or CD8+ T cells sorted from blood, collected in a trial of the OX40 agonist ivuxolimab.

The CDR3 protein is CASSWGRDRANNEQFF. The DNA of the CDR3 is TGTGCCAGCAGCTGGGGCCGGGACAGGGCGAACAATGAGCAGTTCTTC. The chain combines TRBV5-4 with TRBJ2-1, with 9 positions matching TRBD1. Germline V lookup: CDR1 SGHNT, CDR2 YYREEE (reference sequence). The CDR3 length is 16 residues. V dropped 3 bases and J dropped 5; count of bases not matched to a gene: 9. The whole variable domain, filled in from reference TRBV5-4 and TRBJ2-1, reads ETGVTQSPTHLIKTRGQQVTLRCSSQSGHNTVSWYQQALGQGPQFIFQYYREEENGRGNFPPRFSGLQFPNYSSELNVNALELDDSALYLCASSWGRDRANNEQFFGPGTRLTVL.